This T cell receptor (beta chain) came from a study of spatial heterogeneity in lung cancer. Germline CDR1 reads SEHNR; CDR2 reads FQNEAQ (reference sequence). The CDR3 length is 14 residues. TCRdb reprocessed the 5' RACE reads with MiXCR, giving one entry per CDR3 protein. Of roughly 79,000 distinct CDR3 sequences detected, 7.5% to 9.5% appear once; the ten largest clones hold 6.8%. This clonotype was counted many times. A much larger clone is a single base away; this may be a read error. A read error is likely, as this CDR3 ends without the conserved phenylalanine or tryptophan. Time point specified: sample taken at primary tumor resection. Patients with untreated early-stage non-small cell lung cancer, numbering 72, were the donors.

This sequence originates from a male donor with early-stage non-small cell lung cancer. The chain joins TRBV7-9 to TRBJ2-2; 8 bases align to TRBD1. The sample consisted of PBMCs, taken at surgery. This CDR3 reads CAAPGGPRSGELFS. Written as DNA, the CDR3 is TGTGCAGCCCCAGGGGGCCCCAGGTCCGGGGAGCTGTTTTCT.